Listed below are T cell receptor beta chains from one sample, sequenced in a study of blood T cell repertoires in COVID-19. The method was immunoSEQ multiplex PCR; TCRdb's version includes in-frame clones alone and lacks a portion of them. The table has tens of thousands of clones, 86% seen once; the top ten hold 5.5% to 8%. The sequencing input was peripheral blood. Every receptor here comes from a man aged 45 to 65 with active COVID-19. Both conserved end residues are part of each CDR3. A D gene is named only where the DNA matches it firmly. Part of the rows lack a size; the others show once, few, many or a class for expanded clones.

TRBJ1-1	TRBV19	-	-	CASNHGSEAFF	TGTGCCAGTAACCATGGGAGTGAAGCTTTCTTT
TRBJ2-7	TRBV7-8	few	-	CASSLEVEFGPRTYEQYF	TGTGCCAGCAGCTTAGAGGTTGAGTTTGGGCCGCGAACCTACGAGCAGTACTTC
TRBJ2-1	TRBV6-1	-	TRBD2	CASSEMSGGAYNEQFF	TGTGCCAGCAGTGAAATGAGCGGGGGGGCCTACAATGAGCAGTTCTTC
TRBJ1-3	TRBV10-3	-	-	CAIRTDSGNTIYF	TGTGCCATCAGGACAGACTCTGGAAACACCATATATTTT
TRBJ2-1	TRBV24-1	-	-	CATSDRTAEQFF	TGTGCCACCAGTGACAGGACAGCAGAGCAGTTCTTC
TRBJ2-2	TRBV3-1/TRBV3-2	-	-	CASSPRPGELFF	TGTGCCAGCAGCCCGCGTCCCGGGGAGCTGTTTTTT
TRBJ1-3	TRBV19	-	-	CASSPGVHRGNTIYF	TGTGCCAGTTCCCCAGGGGTCCACCGGGGAAACACCATATATTTT
TRBJ1-1	TRBV19	-	-	CASSMRGSTEAFF	TGTGCCAGTAGTATGAGAGGGAGCACTGAAGCTTTCTTT
TRBJ2-5	TRBV7-9	-	TRBD2	CASSSSVIVAGVKETQYF	TGTGCCAGCAGCTCCTCCGTAATCGTAGCGGGGGTAAAGGAGACCCAGTACTTC
TRBJ1-1	TRBV2	-	-	CASNLEGLGGTEAFF	TGTGCCAGCAATCTAGAAGGGTTGGGGGGCACTGAAGCTTTCTTT
TRBJ2-1	TRBV3-1/TRBV3-2	-	TRBD2	CASSSTGGGNNEQFF	TGTGCCAGCAGCTCGACCGGCGGGGGTAACAATGAGCAGTTCTTC
TRBJ1-6	TRBV28	-	-	CASSLLEANSPLHF	TGTGCCAGCAGTTTATTGGAAGCGAATTCACCCCTCCACTTT
TRBJ2-7	TRBV2	-	TRBD2	CASSWGGSEQYF	TGTGCCAGCAGCTGGGGAGGGAGCGAGCAGTACTTC
TRBJ1-2	TRBV3-1/TRBV3-2	-	-	CASSQEARVGGYTF	TGTGCCAGCAGCCAAGAAGCCAGGGTGGGTGGCTACACCTTC
TRBJ1-3	TRBV11-2	-	-	CASSLKTGSSGNTIYF	TGTGCCAGCAGCTTAAAGACGGGGAGCTCTGGAAACACCATATATTTT
TRBJ2-5	TRBV5-1	-	TRBD2	CASSPGTSGGETQYF	TGCGCCAGCAGCCCGGGGACTAGCGGAGGAGAGACCCAGTACTTC
TRBJ1-5	TRBV6-2/TRBV6-3	-	-	CASSPRRSQPQHF	TGTGCCAGCAGCCCCCGTAGAAGTCAGCCCCAGCATTTT
TRBJ2-6	TRBV5-4	-	-	CASTIPGANVLTF	TGTGCCAGCACCATCCCTGGGGCCAACGTCCTGACTTTC
TRBJ1-2	TRBV7-2	medium-sized	TRBD1	CASSSGGTGAVKGYTF	TGTGCCAGCAGCTCCGGGGGAACAGGGGCGGTTAAAGGCTACACCTTC
TRBJ2-5	TRBV18	once	-	CASSPPGVRETQYF	TGTGCCAGCTCACCTCCAGGGGTACGGGAGACCCAGTACTTC
TRBJ2-2	TRBV6-5	-	TRBD1	CASSRDRGRAGELFF	TGTGCCAGCAGTCGTGACAGGGGGCGCGCCGGGGAGCTGTTTTTT
TRBJ1-2	TRBV4-1	-	TRBD1	CASSQGLRDRGRVYGYTF	TGCGCCAGCAGCCAAGGGTTACGGGACAGGGGTCGAGTTTATGGCTACACCTTC
TRBJ2-1	TRBV2	-	TRBD1	CASTRDRGLGEQFF	TGTGCCAGCACCCGGGACAGGGGGCTGGGTGAGCAGTTCTTC
TRBJ2-7	TRBV5-1	-	-	CASKIGGALNYEQYF	TGCGCCAGCAAGATAGGAGGGGCCCTGAATTACGAGCAGTACTTC
TRBJ2-1	TRBV5-4	-	-	CASSLGLGSFGNEQFF	TGTGCCAGCAGCTTGGGTTTGGGGAGTTTTGGCAATGAGCAGTTCTTC
TRBJ1-4	TRBV7-2	-	TRBD1	CASSQGQGGGEKLFF	TGTGCCAGCAGCCAAGGACAGGGAGGCGGTGAAAAACTGTTTTTT
TRBJ2-1	TRBV6-5	once	TRBD2	CASREGRNNEQFF	TGTGCCAGCCGGGAGGGCCGGAACAATGAGCAGTTCTTC
TRBJ2-3	TRBV4-1	-	-	CASSLDWTSTDTQYF	TGCGCCAGCAGCCTCGACTGGACTAGCACAGATACGCAGTATTTT
TRBJ1-1	TRBV2	-	-	CASSEYRVGTEAFF	TGTGCCAGCAGTGAGTACAGGGTTGGCACTGAAGCTTTCTTT
TRBJ2-7	TRBV3-1/TRBV3-2	-	TRBD1	CASSAGTANYEQYF	TGTGCCAGCAGCGCCGGGACAGCTAACTACGAGCAGTACTTC
TRBJ1-1	TRBV6-1	-	-	CASSETGGRSEAFF	TGTGCCAGCAGTGAGACGGGGGGCCGAAGCGAAGCTTTCTTT
TRBJ1-1	TRBV18	-	-	CASSEDRMNTEAFF	TGTGCCAGCTCGGAGGACAGAATGAACACTGAAGCTTTCTTT
TRBJ1-2	TRBV16	once	TRBD1	CASSPRNRGIGGYTF	TGTGCCAGCAGCCCGCGGAACAGGGGAATTGGTGGCTACACCTTC
TRBJ1-6	TRBV21-1	-	-	CASSKVRAGRSNSPLHF	TGTGCCAGCAGCAAAGTTAGGGCGGGGAGGAGTAATTCACCCCTCCACTTT